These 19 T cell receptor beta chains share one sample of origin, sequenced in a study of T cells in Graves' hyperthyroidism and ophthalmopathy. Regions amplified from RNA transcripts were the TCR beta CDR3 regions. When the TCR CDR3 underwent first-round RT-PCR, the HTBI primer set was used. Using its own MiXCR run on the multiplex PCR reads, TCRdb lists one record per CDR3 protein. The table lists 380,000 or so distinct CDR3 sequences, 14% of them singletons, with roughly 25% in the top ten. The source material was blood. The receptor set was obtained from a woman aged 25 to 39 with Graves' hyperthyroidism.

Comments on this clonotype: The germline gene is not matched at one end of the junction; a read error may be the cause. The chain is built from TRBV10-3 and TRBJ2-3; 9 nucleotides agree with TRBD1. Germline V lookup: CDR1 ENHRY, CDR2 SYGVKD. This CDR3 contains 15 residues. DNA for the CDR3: TGTACCATCAGTGTGACAGGGGGAACCACAGATACGCAGTATTTT. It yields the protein CTISVTGGTTDTQYF.

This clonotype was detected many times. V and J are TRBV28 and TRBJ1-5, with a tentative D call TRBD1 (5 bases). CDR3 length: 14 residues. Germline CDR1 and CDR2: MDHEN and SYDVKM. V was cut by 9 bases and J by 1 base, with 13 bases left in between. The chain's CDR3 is CASAGGPSNQPQHF. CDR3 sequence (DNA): TGTGCCAGTGCCGGGGGACCGAGCAATCAGCCCCAGCATTTT.

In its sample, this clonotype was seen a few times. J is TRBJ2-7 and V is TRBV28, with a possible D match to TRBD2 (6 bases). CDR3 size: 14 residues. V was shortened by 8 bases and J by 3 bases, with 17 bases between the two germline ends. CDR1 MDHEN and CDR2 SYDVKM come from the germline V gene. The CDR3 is CASRRTKANYEQYF. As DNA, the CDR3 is TGTGCCAGCCGAAGGACTAAGGCCAACTACGAGCAGTACTTC. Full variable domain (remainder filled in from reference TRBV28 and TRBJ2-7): DVKVTQSSRYLVKRTGEKVFLECVQDMDHENMFWYRQDPGLGLRLIYFSYDVKMKEKGDIPEGYSVSREKKERFSLILESASTNQTSMYLCASRRTKANYEQYFGPGTRLTVT.

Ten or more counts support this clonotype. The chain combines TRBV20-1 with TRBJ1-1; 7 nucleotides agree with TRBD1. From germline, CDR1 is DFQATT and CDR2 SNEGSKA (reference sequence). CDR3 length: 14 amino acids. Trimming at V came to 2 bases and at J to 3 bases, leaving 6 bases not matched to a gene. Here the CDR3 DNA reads TGCAGTGCTAGATCCCACAGGGGAGACACTGAAGCTTTCTTT. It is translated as CSARSHRGDTEAFF.

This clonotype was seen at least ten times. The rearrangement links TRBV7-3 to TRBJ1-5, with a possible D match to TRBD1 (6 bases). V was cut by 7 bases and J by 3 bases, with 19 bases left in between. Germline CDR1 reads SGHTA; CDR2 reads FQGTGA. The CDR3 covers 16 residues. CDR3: CASTSGGVSDNQPQHF. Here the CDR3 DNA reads TGTGCCAGCACCTCGGGGGGCGTGTCGGACAATCAGCCCCAGCATTTT.

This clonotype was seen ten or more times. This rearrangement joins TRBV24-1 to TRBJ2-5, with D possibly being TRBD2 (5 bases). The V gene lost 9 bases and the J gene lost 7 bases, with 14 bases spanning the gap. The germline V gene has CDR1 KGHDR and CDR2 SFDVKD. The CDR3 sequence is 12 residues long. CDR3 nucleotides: TGTGCCACCCAGGACGGGATTGGGACCCAGTACTTC. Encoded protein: CATQDGIGTQYF.

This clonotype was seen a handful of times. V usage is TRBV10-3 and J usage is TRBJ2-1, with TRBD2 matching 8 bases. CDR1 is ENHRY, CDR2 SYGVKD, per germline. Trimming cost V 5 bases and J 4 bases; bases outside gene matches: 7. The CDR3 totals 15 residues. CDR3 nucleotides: TGTGCCATCAGTCCTCTGACGGGAGGGTACAATGAGCAGTTCTTC. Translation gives CAISPLTGGYNEQFF.

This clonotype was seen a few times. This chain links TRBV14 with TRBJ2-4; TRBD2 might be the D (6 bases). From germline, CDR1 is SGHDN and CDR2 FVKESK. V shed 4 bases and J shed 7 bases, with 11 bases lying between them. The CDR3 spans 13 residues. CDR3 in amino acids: CASSPWGGNIQYF. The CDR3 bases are TGTGCCAGCAGCCCTTGGGGAGGTAACATTCAGTACTTC.

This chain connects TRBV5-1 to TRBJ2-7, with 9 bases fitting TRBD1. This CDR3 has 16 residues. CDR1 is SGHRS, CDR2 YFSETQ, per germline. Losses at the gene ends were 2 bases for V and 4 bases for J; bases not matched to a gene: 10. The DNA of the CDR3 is TGCGCCAGCAGCTTCCCGCCCGGGACAGGGAGATACGAGCAGTACTTC. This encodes CASSFPPGTGRYEQYF.

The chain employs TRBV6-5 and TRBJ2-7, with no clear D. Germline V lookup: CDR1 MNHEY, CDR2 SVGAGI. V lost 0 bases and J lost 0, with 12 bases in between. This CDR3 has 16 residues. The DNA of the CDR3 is TGTGCCAGCAGTTACTCGATCTGGGTCAGCTCCTACGAGCAGTACTTC. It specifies CASSYSIWVSSYEQYF.

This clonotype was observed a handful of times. The CDR3: CASSQLSLKDTQYF. The CDR3 nucleotides read TGTGCCAGCAGCCAACTAAGTTTAAAGGATACGCAGTATTTT. The chain employs TRBV3-1 and TRBJ2-3; D is unclear. The CDR3 runs to 14 residues. Deletions cut 2 bases from V and 6 bases from J, with 12 bases between. The V gene's germline CDR1 is LGHDT and CDR2 YNNKEL (reference sequence).

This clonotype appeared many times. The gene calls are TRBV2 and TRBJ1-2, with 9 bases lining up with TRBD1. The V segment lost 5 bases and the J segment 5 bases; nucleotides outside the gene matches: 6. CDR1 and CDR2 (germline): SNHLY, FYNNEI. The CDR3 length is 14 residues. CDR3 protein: CASSNPGQGYGYTF. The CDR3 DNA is TGTGCCAGCAGTAATCCGGGACAGGGTTATGGCTACACCTTC. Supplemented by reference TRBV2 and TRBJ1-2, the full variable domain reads EPEVTQTPSHQVTQMGQEVILRCVPISNHLYFYWYRQILGQKVEFLVSFYNNEISEKSEIFDDQFSVERPDGSNFTLKIRSTKLEDSAMYFCASSNPGQGYGYTFGSGTRLTVV.

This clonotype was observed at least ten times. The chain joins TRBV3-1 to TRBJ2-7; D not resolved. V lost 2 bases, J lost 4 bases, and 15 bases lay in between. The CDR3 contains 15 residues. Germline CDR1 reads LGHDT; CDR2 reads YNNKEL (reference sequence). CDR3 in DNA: TGTGCCAGCAGCCAACCCCCCCATAGCCGTTACGAGCAGTACTTC. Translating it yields CASSQPPHSRYEQYF.

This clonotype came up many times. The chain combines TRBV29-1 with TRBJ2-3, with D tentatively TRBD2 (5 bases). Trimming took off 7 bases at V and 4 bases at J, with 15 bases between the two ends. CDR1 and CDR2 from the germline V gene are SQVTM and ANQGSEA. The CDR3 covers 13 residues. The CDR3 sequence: CSAAPLAADTQYF. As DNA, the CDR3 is TGCAGCGCCGCGCCTCTAGCCGCAGATACGCAGTATTTT.

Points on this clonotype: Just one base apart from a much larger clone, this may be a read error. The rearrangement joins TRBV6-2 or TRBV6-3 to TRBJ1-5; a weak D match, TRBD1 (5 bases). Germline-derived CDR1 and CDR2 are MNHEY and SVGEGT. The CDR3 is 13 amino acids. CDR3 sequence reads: CAGSLDNNQPQHF. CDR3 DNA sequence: TGTGCCGGCAGTTTGGACAACAATCAGCCCCAGCATTTT.

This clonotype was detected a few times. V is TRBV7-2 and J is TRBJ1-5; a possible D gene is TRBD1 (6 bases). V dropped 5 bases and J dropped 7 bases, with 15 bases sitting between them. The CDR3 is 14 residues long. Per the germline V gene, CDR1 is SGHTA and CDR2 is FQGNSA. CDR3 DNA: TGTGCCAGCAGCAAAGGGGGGGGGGGCCAGCCCCAGCATTTT. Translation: CASSKGGGGQPQHF.

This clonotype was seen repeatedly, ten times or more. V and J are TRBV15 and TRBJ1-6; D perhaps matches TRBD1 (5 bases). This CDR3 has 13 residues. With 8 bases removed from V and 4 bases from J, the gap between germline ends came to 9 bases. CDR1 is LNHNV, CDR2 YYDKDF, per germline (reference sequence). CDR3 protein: CATGGAYNSPLHF. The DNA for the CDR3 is TGTGCCACCGGTGGGGCGTATAATTCACCCCTCCACTTT.

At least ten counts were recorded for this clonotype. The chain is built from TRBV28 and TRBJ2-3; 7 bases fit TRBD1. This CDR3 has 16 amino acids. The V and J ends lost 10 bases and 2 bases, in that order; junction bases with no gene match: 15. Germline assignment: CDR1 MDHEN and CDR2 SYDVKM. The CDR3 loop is CATLPTGWPHTDTQYF. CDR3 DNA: TGTGCCACCCTCCCGACAGGGTGGCCCCACACAGATACGCAGTATTTT.

CDR3 nucleotides: TGTGCCAGTAGTATGATAGGAGGGTCCGTACCCGAGCAGTTCTTC. This gives the protein CASSMIGGSVPEQFF. J is TRBJ2-1 and V is TRBV19, with D perhaps matching TRBD2 (6 bases). This CDR3 has 15 residues. The germline gives CDR1 LNHDA, CDR2 SQIVND (reference sequence). V gave up 3 bases and J gave up 10 bases, with 19 bases separating them.